This T cell receptor beta chain was retrieved from a study of OX40 agonist ivuxolimab in advanced cancers. In the study overall: Ivuxolimab is a fully human IgG2 antibody that activates OX40 (CD134). The study's findings and limits: Antigen targets of the expanded peripheral T cells went undetermined.

Germline V gene lookup returns CDR1 ENHRY and CDR2 SYGVKD. The germline V and J ends were trimmed by 0 bases and 2 bases, with 8 bases remaining between them. This CDR3 is built from 14 residues. Some clones are missing from TCRdb's copy, which holds only in-frame ones; the method was immunoSEQ multiplex PCR. The table includes more than 45,000 clones, approximately 86% detected once. Points on this clone: The antigen is undetermined.

The J gene is TRBJ2-7, the V gene TRBV10-3; no clear D. The input for sequencing was CD4+ or CD8+ T cells sorted from blood, taken in a trial of the OX40 agonist ivuxolimab. This receptor was taken from an adult with an advanced solid tumor such as melanoma, head and neck, liver or kidney cancer. CDR3 DNA sequence: TGTGCCATCAGTGAGTCTTACGTAGCCTACGAGCAGTACTTC. Protein sequence: CAISESYVAYEQYF.